The T cell receptor (beta chain) described here comes from a study of T cells in Graves' hyperthyroidism and ophthalmopathy. On the study more broadly: Initial diagnosis, before any treatment, was when peripheral blood was collected.

The CDR3 regions of TCR beta were amplified from RNA transcripts. When the TCR CDR3 underwent first-round RT-PCR, the HTBI primer set was used. TCRdb processed the multiplex PCR reads anew with MiXCR; each CDR3 protein has one entry. The data show roughly 290,000 distinct CDR3 sequences, roughly 13% seen once. Looked up from germline, CDR1 is SEHNR and CDR2 is FQNEAQ (reference sequence). CDR3 length: 16 residues. The junction had 8 bases not matched to a gene; V was cut back by 9 bases and J by 0 bases. The study excluded patients with uncontrolled infection, other autoimmune disease, pregnancy or lactation.

This clonotype was sampled from a woman in her 30s with Graves' hyperthyroidism that later progressed to Graves' ophthalmopathy. This chain joins TRBV7-9 and TRBJ2-2, with 9 nucleotides matching TRBD2. Sequencing used blood. The CDR3 reads CARGATSGPNTGELFF. In DNA form, the CDR3 reads TGTGCCAGGGGGGCTACTAGCGGGCCGAACACCGGGGAGCTGTTTTTT.